The present T cell receptor beta chain was sequenced within a study of memory CD4+ T cells and cytomegalovirus serostatus. The study's findings and limits: Median bootstrapped AUC for CMV status was around 0.95 originally, less than 0.93 US-trained. Suggested: most of the CMV-linked TCR signature lies in CD4+ memory cells.

Single viable CD3+CD4+CD8-CD45RO+ cells were sorted as the memory CD4+ T cells. Sequencing was performed with immunoSEQ multiplex PCR; in TCRdb, only in-frame clones are kept and a portion is missing. The sample carries 46,000 or so clones, about three quarters recorded once. The V end lost 0 bases, the J end lost 5 bases, and 6 bases lay between the germline ends. Germline V gene data show CDR1 as MRHNA and CDR2 as SNTAGT. This CDR3 has 13 amino acids. Turning to this clone: Its antigen is not known.

The sequence was collected from an adult in good health and CMV-seronegative. The chain joins TRBV6-4 to TRBJ2-3; a possible D gene is TRBD2 (6 bases). Sequenced input: memory CD4+ T cells from blood. CDR3 DNA: TGTGCCAGCAGTGACTCGCGGGGAGATACGCAGTATTTT. Its translation: CASSDSRGDTQYF.